The next 8 T cell receptor beta chains were all read from a single sample in a study of blood T cell repertoires in COVID-19. The repertoire was sequenced with immunoSEQ multiplex PCR; TCRdb's copy has only in-frame clones and lacks some. The sample has roughly 440,000 clones; approximately 89% are singletons. Sequenced: peripheral blood. These receptor sequences come from a woman aged 50 to 65 with COVID-19, enrolled during active disease.

The rearrangement links TRBV18 to TRBJ2-7; D ambiguous. Germline V gives CDR1 KGHSH, CDR2 LQKENI. CDR3 length: 13 amino acids. Trimming pared 3 bases from V and 3 bases from J, leaving 9 bases between. As DNA, the CDR3 is TGTGCCAGCTCACCCGGGTTTCTCTACGAGCAGTACTTC. Translated: CASSPGFLYEQYF.

The rearrangement links TRBV28 to TRBJ2-7, with 10 bases identical to TRBD2. Trimming took 7 bases from V and 4 from J; bases not matched to a gene: 4. CDR1 is MDHEN and CDR2 is SYDVKM in the germline V gene. CDR3 length: 13 residues. DNA for the CDR3: TGTGCCAGCAAAACTAGCGGGACGTACGAGCAGTACTTC. Its translation: CASKTSGTYEQYF.

The V call is TRBV7-2, the J call TRBJ2-3; 10 bases match TRBD2. CDR3 length: 15 amino acids. CDR1 and CDR2 from the germline V gene are SGHTA and FQGNSA. Trimming removed 3 bases from V and 4 bases from J; junction bases left unmatched: 4. The chain's CDR3 is CASSFLLAGADTQYF. In DNA form, the CDR3 reads TGTGCCAGCAGCTTTCTGCTAGCGGGGGCAGATACGCAGTATTTT.

In nucleotides, the CDR3 is TGTGCCAGCCCTTGGCGGGTGGCAACCCAGTACTTC. This sequence encodes CASPWRVATQYF. The J gene is TRBJ2-5, the V gene TRBV6-7; a possible D gene is TRBD2 (5 bases). TRBV6-7 is an open reading frame, and its role is uncertain. The CDR3 is made up of 12 amino acids. Trimming cost V 8 bases and J 8 bases, with 15 bases left between them.

The chain recombines TRBV6-5 with TRBJ1-1, with 7 bases that match TRBD1. The CDR3 has 16 residues. The V segment lost 4 bases and the J segment 5 bases; nucleotides outside the gene matches: 13. Germline V lookup: CDR1 MNHEY, CDR2 SVGAGI. In DNA, the CDR3 is TGTGCCAGCAGTTCACCCCTTGGAGGGGGCTATACTGAAGCTTTCTTT. Translation gives CASSSPLGGGYTEAFF.

The genes are TRBV11-2 and TRBJ2-5, with TRBD2 matching 8 bases. J lost 5 bases, V lost 7 bases, and 9 bases had no gene match. The germline V gene has CDR1 SGHAT and CDR2 FQNNGV. This CDR3 comprises 14 residues. In DNA form, the CDR3 reads TGTGCCAGCACCCCCGGGAGGGCTCACGAGACCCAGTACTTC. Translated, it gives CASTPGRAHETQYF. The whole variable domain, filled in from reference TRBV11-2 and TRBJ2-5, reads EAGVAQSPRYKIIEKRQSVAFWCNPISGHATLYWYQQILGQGPKLLIQFQNNGVVDDSQLPKDRFSAERLKGVDSTLKIQPAKLEDSAVYLCASTPGRAHETQYFGPGTRLLVL.

The chain joins TRBV5-5 to TRBJ2-3, with D possibly matching TRBD1 (5 bases). The CDR3 totals 14 residues. The germline CDR1 and CDR2 sequences are SGHKS and YYEKEE (reference sequence). The V and J ends lost 4 bases and 2 bases respectively, with 11 bases between them. The CDR3 nucleotides are TGTGCCAGCAGCCCCAGTGGGGCCACAGATACGCAGTATTTT. This translates into CASSPSGATDTQYF.

The rearrangement uses TRBV6-6 and TRBJ2-7; D is perhaps TRBD1 (5 bases). Trimming removed 2 bases from V and 3 bases from J, with 17 bases in between. Germline assignment: CDR1 MNHNY and CDR2 SVGAGI (reference sequence). The CDR3 has 16 residues. DNA for the CDR3: TGTGCCAGCAGTTACCCCAAGCAAACAGGTTTCTACGAGCAGTACTTC. It translates to CASSYPKQTGFYEQYF.